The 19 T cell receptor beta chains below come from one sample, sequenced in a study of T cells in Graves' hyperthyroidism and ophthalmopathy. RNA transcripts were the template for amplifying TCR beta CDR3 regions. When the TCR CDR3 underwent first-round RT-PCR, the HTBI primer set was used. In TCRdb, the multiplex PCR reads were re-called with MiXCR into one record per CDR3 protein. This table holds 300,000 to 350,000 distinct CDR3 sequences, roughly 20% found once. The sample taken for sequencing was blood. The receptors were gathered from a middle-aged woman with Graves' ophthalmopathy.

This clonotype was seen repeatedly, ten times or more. The CDR3 region is CASSPPLTSITGELFF. CDR3 in DNA: TGTGCCAGCTCACCACCCCTGACTAGTATCACCGGGGAGCTGTTTTTT. The rearrangement links TRBV18 to TRBJ2-2, with D maybe TRBD2 (6 bases). Germline loops: CDR1 KGHSH, CDR2 LQKENI. CDR3 length: 16 amino acids. V lost 0 bases, J lost 4 bases, and 12 bases lay in between.

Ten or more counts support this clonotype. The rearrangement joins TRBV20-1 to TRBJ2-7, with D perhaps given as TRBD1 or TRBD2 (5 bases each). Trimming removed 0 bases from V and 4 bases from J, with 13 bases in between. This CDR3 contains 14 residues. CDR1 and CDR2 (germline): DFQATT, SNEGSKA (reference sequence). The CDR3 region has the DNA TGCAGTGCTAGAGATGAGGGGTTGAGATACGAGCAGTACTTC. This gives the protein CSARDEGLRYEQYF.

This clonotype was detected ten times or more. CDR3: CATSRDRVLGVFEQYF. CDR3 in DNA: TGTGCCACCAGCAGAGATCGGGTATTGGGAGTTTTCGAGCAGTACTTC. The gene calls are TRBV15 and TRBJ2-7; maybe TRBD2 (5 bases). CDR1 is LNHNV, CDR2 YYDKDF, per germline (reference sequence). V shed 0 bases and J shed 6 bases, with 18 bases lying between them. There are 16 residues in the CDR3.

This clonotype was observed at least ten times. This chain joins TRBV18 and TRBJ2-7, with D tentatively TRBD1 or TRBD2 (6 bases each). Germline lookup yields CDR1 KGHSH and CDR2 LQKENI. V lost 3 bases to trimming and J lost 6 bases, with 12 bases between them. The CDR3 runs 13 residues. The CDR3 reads CASSPSRGPEQYF. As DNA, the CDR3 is TGTGCCAGCTCACCGTCTCGGGGGCCCGAGCAGTACTTC.

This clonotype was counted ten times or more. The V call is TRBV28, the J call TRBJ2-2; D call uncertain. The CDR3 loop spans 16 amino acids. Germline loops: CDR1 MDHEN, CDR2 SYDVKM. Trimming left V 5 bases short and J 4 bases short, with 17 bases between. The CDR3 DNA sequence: TGTGCCAGCAGTCCCTACGGAAGGGAAGGCACCGGGGAGCTGTTTTTT. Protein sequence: CASSPYGREGTGELFF.

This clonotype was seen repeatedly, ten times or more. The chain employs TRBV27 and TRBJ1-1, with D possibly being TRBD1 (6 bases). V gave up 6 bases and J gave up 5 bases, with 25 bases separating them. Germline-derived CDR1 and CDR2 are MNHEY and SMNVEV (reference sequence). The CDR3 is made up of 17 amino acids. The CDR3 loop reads CASRLDSGAHGWTEAFF. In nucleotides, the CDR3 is TGTGCCAGCAGATTAGACTCAGGGGCGCACGGCTGGACTGAAGCTTTCTTT.

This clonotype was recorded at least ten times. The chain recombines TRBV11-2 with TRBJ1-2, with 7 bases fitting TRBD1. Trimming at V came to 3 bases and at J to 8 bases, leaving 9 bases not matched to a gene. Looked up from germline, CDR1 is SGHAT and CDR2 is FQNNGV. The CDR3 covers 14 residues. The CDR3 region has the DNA TGTGCCAGCAGCTTGGACAGGAACGTCGGCGGCTACACCTTC. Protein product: CASSLDRNVGGYTF. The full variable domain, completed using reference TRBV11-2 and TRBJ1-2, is EAGVAQSPRYKIIEKRQSVAFWCNPISGHATLYWYQQILGQGPKLLIQFQNNGVVDDSQLPKDRFSAERLKGVDSTLKIQPAKLEDSAVYLCASSLDRNVGGYTFGSGTRLTVV.

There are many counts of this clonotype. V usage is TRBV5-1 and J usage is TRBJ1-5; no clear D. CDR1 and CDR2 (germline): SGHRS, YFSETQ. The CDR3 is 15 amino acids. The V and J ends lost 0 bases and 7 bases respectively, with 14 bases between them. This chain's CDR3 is CASSLDGSAPQPQHF. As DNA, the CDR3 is TGCGCCAGCAGCTTGGATGGCTCCGCTCCCCAGCCCCAGCATTTT.

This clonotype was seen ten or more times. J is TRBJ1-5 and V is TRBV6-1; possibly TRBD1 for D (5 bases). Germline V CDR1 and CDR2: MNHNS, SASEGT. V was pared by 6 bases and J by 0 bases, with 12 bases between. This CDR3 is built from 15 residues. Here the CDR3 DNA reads TGTGCCAGCAGAAGACAGCCTTATAGCAATCAGCCCCAGCATTTT. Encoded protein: CASRRQPYSNQPQHF.

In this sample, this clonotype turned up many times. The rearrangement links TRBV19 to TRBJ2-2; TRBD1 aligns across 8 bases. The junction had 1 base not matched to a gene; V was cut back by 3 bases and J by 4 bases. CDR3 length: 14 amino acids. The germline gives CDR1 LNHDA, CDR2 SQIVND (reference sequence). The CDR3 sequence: CASSMQGATGELFF. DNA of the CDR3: TGTGCCAGTAGTATGCAGGGGGCCACCGGGGAGCTGTTTTTT.

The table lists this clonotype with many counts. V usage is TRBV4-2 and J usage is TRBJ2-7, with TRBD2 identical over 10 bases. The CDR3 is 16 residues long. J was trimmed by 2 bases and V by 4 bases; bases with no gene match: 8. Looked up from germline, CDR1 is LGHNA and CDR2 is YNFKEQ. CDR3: CASSPSRTSGTYEQYF. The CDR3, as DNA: TGTGCCAGCAGCCCTTCACGGACTAGCGGAACCTACGAGCAGTACTTC.

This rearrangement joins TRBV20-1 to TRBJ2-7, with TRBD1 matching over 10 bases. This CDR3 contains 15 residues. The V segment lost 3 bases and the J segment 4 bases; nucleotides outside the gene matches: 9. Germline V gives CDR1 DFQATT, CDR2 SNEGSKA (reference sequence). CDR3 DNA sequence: TGCAGTGCTAGTACCGGGACAGGGGATCGGTACGAGCAGTACTTC. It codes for CSASTGTGDRYEQYF.

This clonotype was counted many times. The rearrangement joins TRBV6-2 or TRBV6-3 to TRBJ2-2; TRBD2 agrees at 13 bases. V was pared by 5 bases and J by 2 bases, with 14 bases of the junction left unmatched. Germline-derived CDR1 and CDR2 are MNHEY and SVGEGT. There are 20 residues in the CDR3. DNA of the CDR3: TGTGCCAGCAGTCCCCTAATGCGACTAGCGGGAGGAGGCAACACCGGGGAGCTGTTTTTT. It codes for CASSPLMRLAGGGNTGELFF.

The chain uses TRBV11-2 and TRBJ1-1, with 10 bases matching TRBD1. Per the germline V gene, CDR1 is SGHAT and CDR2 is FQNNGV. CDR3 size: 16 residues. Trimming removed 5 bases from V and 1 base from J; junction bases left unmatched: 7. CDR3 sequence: CASSPLGQGKNTEAFF. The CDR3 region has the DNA TGTGCCAGCAGCCCACTGGGACAGGGGAAGAACACTGAAGCTTTCTTT.

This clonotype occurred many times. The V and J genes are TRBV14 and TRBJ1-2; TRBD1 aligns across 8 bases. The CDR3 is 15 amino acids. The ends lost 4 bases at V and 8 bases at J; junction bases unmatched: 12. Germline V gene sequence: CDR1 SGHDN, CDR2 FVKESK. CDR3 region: CASSLSGPGGQGYTF. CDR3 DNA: TGTGCCAGCAGCCTATCCGGTCCAGGGGGCCAGGGCTACACCTTC.

CDR3 amino acids: CASSPQQSTGELFF. The CDR3 nucleotides read TGTGCCAGCTCACCACAACAGTCCACCGGGGAGCTGTTTTTT. This sequence joins TRBV18 and TRBJ2-2; D not resolved. CDR1 is KGHSH, CDR2 LQKENI, per germline. V was trimmed by 1 base and J by 4 bases, leaving 7 bases between them. The CDR3 has 14 amino acids.

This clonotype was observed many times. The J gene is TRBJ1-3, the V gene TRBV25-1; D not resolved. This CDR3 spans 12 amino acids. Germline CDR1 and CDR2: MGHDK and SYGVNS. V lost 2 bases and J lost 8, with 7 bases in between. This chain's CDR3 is CASSETRDTIYF. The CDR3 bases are TGTGCCAGCAGTGAAACGAGGGACACCATATATTTT.

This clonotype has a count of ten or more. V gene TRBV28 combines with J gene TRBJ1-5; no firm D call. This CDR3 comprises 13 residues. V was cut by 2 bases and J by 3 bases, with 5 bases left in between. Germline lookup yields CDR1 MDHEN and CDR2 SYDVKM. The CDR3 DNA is TGTGCCAGCAGTTTAGAGATCAATCAGCCCCAGCATTTT. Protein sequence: CASSLEINQPQHF.

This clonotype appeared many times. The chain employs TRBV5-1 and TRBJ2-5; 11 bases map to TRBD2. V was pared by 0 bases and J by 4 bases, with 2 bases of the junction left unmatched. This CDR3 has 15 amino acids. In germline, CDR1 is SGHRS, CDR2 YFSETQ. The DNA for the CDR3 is TGCGCCAGCAGCTTGGGGGGGACTAGCGGAGAGACCCAGTACTTC. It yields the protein CASSLGGTSGETQYF.